A single sample gave rise to the 32 T cell receptor beta chains below, sequenced in a study of T cells after yellow fever vaccination. TCRdb recomputed calls from the 5' RACE reads with MiXCR, one row per CDR3 protein. The profile shows approximately 150,000 distinct CDR3 sequences, around 9.3% of them singletons. This specimen consisted of CD8+ T cells sorted from PBMCs, obtained 45 days after the yellow fever booster vaccination. The source of these receptors is a man aged 18 to 30 who received the YFV17D yellow fever vaccine.

In its sample, this clonotype was seen a few times. V and J are TRBV20-1 and TRBJ2-7; a weak D match, TRBD1 (5 bases). Looked up from germline, CDR1 is DFQATT and CDR2 is SNEGSKA (reference sequence). V was shortened by 6 bases and J by 6 bases, with 12 bases between the two germline ends. The CDR3 is 11 amino acids. CDR3 coding DNA: TGCAGTGCGACTCAGGGCCGCGAGCAGTACGTC. Translation gives CSATQGREQYV.

J is TRBJ2-5 and V is TRBV28; 7 bases match TRBD1. Germline loops: CDR1 MDHEN, CDR2 SYDVKM. The CDR3 loop spans 14 amino acids. Trimming took 5 bases from V and 0 from J; bases not matched to a gene: 3. The CDR3 DNA reads as TGTGCCAGCAGTGGGGACAGTTACCAAGAGACCCAGTACTTC. Translating gives CASSGDSYQETQYF.

This clonotype was seen a handful of times. The chain has TRBV4-3 and TRBJ1-1; a weak D match, TRBD1 (6 bases). V was pared by 0 bases and J by 4 bases, with 12 bases between. CDR1 and CDR2 from the germline V gene are LGHNA and YSLEER. The CDR3 length is 15 residues. In DNA form, the CDR3 reads TGCGCCAGCAGCCAAGATATCGGGGGCGTCACTGAAGCTTTCTTT. It translates to CASSQDIGGVTEAFF.

The V and J genes are TRBV4-3 and TRBJ1-2; TRBD1 is a possible D gene (6 bases). CDR1 LGHNA and CDR2 YSLEER come from the germline V gene. Trimming pared 0 bases from V and 4 bases from J, leaving 15 bases between. This CDR3 is built from 16 residues. The DNA of the CDR3 is TGCGCCAGCAGCCAAGATCGGGGGGGCGCGGTCTATGGCTACACCTTC. Protein product: CASSQDRGGAVYGYTF.

V gene TRBV7-9 combines with J gene TRBJ2-7; the match to TRBD2 covers 8 bases. The CDR3 is 13 residues long. Trimming at V came to 8 bases and at J to 0 bases, leaving 3 bases not matched to a gene. Germline V gene data show CDR1 as SEHNR and CDR2 as FQNEAQ (reference sequence). For the CDR3, the DNA is TGTGCCAGCTGTAGCGGGGCCTCCTACGAGCAGTACTTC. This encodes CASCSGASYEQYF.

DNA of the CDR3: TGCGCCAGCAGCCGAGTGACAGGGAAGACTAACTATGGCTACACCTTC. Protein: CASSRVTGKTNYGYTF. The chain recombines TRBV5-1 with TRBJ1-2; 7 nucleotides line up with TRBD1. The germline V gene has CDR1 SGHRS and CDR2 YFSETQ. The CDR3 is 16 amino acids. The V gene end was trimmed by 4 bases and the J gene end by 0 bases; junction bases not matched to a gene: 9. Together with reference TRBV5-1 and TRBJ1-2, the CDR3 gives the full variable domain: KAGVTQTPRYLIKTRGQQVTLSCSPISGHRSVSWYQQTPGQGLQFLFEYFSETQRNKGNFPGRFSGRQFSNSRSEMNVSTLELGDSALYLCASSRVTGKTNYGYTFGSGTRLTVV.

The V gene is TRBV15, the J gene TRBJ2-1; D call uncertain. V was shortened by 3 bases and J by 0 bases, with 9 bases between the two germline ends. The CDR3 has 15 amino acids. Germline lookup yields CDR1 LNHNV and CDR2 YYDKDF (reference sequence). CDR3 sequence (DNA): TGTGCCACCAGCAGGTTATTCGGCTCCTACAATGAGCAGTTCTTC. It translates to CATSRLFGSYNEQFF. The entire variable domain, with the rest obtained from reference TRBV15 and TRBJ2-1, is as follows: DAMVIQNPRYQVTQFGKPVTLSCSQTLNHNVMYWYQQKSSQAPKLLFHYYDKDFNNEADTPDNFQSRRPNTSFCFLDIRSPGLGDTAMYLCATSRLFGSYNEQFFGPGTRLTVL.

This clonotype has at least ten counts. The chain carries TRBV5-1 and TRBJ2-4; D gene unclear. This CDR3 is built from 16 residues. The V gene lost 1 base and the J gene lost 1 base, with 12 bases spanning the gap. CDR1 is SGHRS, CDR2 YFSETQ, per germline. The CDR3 DNA reads TGCGCCAGCAGCTTGTTACCGAATGAGGCCAAAAACATTCAGTACTTC. It codes for CASSLLPNEAKNIQYF. Drawing the rest from reference TRBV5-1 and TRBJ2-4, the complete variable domain is KAGVTQTPRYLIKTRGQQVTLSCSPISGHRSVSWYQQTPGQGLQFLFEYFSETQRNKGNFPGRFSGRQFSNSRSEMNVSTLELGDSALYLCASSLLPNEAKNIQYFGAGTRLSVL.

In this sample, this clonotype turned up a few times. This rearrangement joins TRBV7-6 to TRBJ2-7, with TRBD2 identical over 8 bases. This CDR3 contains 16 residues. V was pared by 5 bases and J by 0 bases, with 9 bases of the junction left unmatched. CDR1 and CDR2 (germline): SGHVS, FNYEAQ. The CDR3 DNA is TGTGCCAGCAGCCTTGTAGCGGGGACGAACTCCTACGAGCAGTACTTC. Translated: CASSLVAGTNSYEQYF.

This clonotype was observed at least ten times. The V and J genes are TRBV6-2 or TRBV6-3 and TRBJ1-5; D is possibly TRBD1 (6 bases). This CDR3 has 16 residues. Between the trimmed V and J ends, which lost 1 base and 2 bases, there was a span of 12 bases. Germline CDR1 MNHEY, CDR2 SVGEGT. Here the CDR3 DNA reads TGTGCCAGCAGTTACTGGAGGGGGACGGGCAATCAGCCCCAGCATTTT. Amino acids: CASSYWRGTGNQPQHF.

This clonotype has more than one count but fewer than ten. This chain uses TRBV5-1 with TRBJ2-7, with 9 bases fitting TRBD1. Germline CDR1 reads SGHRS; CDR2 reads YFSETQ. Trimming took 4 bases from V and 3 from J; bases not matched to a gene: 8. CDR3 size: 15 residues. The CDR3 DNA follows: TGCGCCAGCAGCCCAACCGGGACAGGGAGCTACGAGCAGTACTTC. Translation gives CASSPTGTGSYEQYF.

This chain connects TRBV7-9 to TRBJ2-3, with D possibly matching TRBD1 (5 bases). The CDR3 has 15 amino acids. Germline assignment: CDR1 SEHNR and CDR2 FQNEAQ (reference sequence). The V gene lost 0 bases and the J gene lost 7 bases, with 14 bases spanning the gap. The CDR3, as DNA: TGTGCCAGCAGCTTAGCGTTCAAGGGGATTCATACGCAGTATTTT. Its protein is CASSLAFKGIHTQYF.

The V and J genes are TRBV12-3 or TRBV12-4 and TRBJ2-7; D is perhaps TRBD2 (6 bases). V lost 4 bases and J lost 5, with 9 bases in between. The CDR3 loop spans 12 amino acids. The CDR3 loop is CASSSGVHEQYV. As DNA, the CDR3 is TGTGCCAGCAGTTCGGGGGTACACGAGCAGTACGTC.

In this sample, this clonotype turned up a few times. V is TRBV2 and J is TRBJ1-4; TRBD1 is a possible D gene (6 bases). The CDR3 covers 13 residues. CDR1 is SNHLY and CDR2 is FYNNEI in the germline V gene. V lost 6 bases, J lost 5 bases, and 10 bases lay in between. The CDR3 loop is CASRRTANEKLFF. DNA of the CDR3: TGTGCCAGCAGGCGGACAGCGAATGAAAAACTGTTTTTT.

The V and J genes are TRBV27 and TRBJ1-2, with a weak D call TRBD1 (6 bases). Germline V gene lookup returns CDR1 MNHEY and CDR2 SMNVEV (reference sequence). With 3 bases removed from V and 2 bases from J, the gap between germline ends came to 10 bases. The CDR3 consists of 14 residues. The CDR3 loop is CASSFGGPNYGYTF. CDR3 coding DNA: TGTGCCAGCAGTTTTGGGGGCCCCAACTATGGCTACACCTTC.

This clonotype was seen only a few times. The CDR3 loop reads CASIFNTEAFF. The CDR3, as DNA: TGTGCCAGCATATTTAACACTGAAGCTTTCTTT. This chain links TRBV11-2 with TRBJ1-1; D call uncertain. Trimming cost V 7 bases and J 2 bases, with 5 bases left between them. The CDR3 length is 11 residues. Germline CDR1 reads SGHAT; CDR2 reads FQNNGV.

The table lists this clonotype with a few counts. The rearrangement joins TRBV5-6 to TRBJ2-2; D is undetermined. The V gene's germline CDR1 is SGHDT and CDR2 YYEEEE. Trimming cost V 0 bases and J 7 bases, with 7 bases left between them. The CDR3 is 13 residues long. DNA for the CDR3: TGTGCCAGCAGCTTGGGGTTTGACGGGGAGCTGTTTTTT. Its protein is CASSLGFDGELFF.

This clonotype was observed at least ten times. This chain connects TRBV5-1 to TRBJ1-1; D perhaps matches TRBD1 (5 bases). Germline V CDR1 and CDR2: SGHRS, YFSETQ. The V and J ends lost 4 bases and 0 bases respectively, with 10 bases between them. This CDR3 is 14 amino acids long. CDR3 sequence reads: CASSQGLMNTEAFF. The CDR3 DNA reads TGCGCCAGCAGCCAGGGCCTGATGAACACTGAAGCTTTCTTT.

This clonotype showed up just a few times. This sequence joins TRBV4-3 and TRBJ2-7; 11 nucleotides match TRBD2. CDR3 length: 18 amino acids. Germline V CDR1 and CDR2: LGHNA, YSLEER. Losses at the gene ends were 0 bases for V and 0 bases for J; bases not matched to a gene: 7. As DNA, the CDR3 is TGCGCCAGCAGCCAAGATCGGCTAGCGGGGGGTGCCTCCTACGAGCAGTACTTC. Its protein product is CASSQDRLAGGASYEQYF.

This clonotype was observed many times. This sequence joins TRBV4-1 and TRBJ1-4, with TRBD1 matching over 9 bases. This CDR3 spans 16 amino acids. J gave up 5 bases and V 0 bases, and 4 bases lay outside the gene matches. Germline lookup yields CDR1 MGHRA and CDR2 YSYEKL. The CDR3 is CASSQDRGTGNEKLFF. CDR3 DNA sequence: TGCGCCAGCAGCCAAGATCGCGGGACAGGGAATGAAAAACTGTTTTTT.

This clonotype was counted only a few times. The chain employs TRBV4-1 and TRBJ2-5; D is unresolved. The CDR3 length is 12 residues. The germline V gene encodes CDR1 MGHRA and CDR2 YSYEKL. Trimming took 2 bases from V and 7 from J, leaving 8 bases between them. The chain's CDR3 is CASSQLMGTQYF. CDR3 DNA: TGCGCCAGCAGCCAATTGATGGGGACCCAGTACTTC.

This clonotype showed up just a few times. This chain uses TRBV7-2 with TRBJ2-2; D not certain. Between the trimmed V and J ends, which lost 1 base and 4 bases, there was a span of 7 bases. Germline V gene data show CDR1 as SGHTA and CDR2 as FQGNSA. The length of the CDR3 is 14 residues. The CDR3 nucleotides read TGTGCCAGCAGCTTAGAAGTCATCACCGGGGAGCTGTTTTTT. It encodes CASSLEVITGELFF. Variable domain in full (rest from reference TRBV7-2 and TRBJ2-2): GAGVSQSPSNKVTEKGKDVELRCDPISGHTALYWYRQSLGQGLEFLIYFQGNSAPDKSGLPSDRFSAERTGGSVSTLTIQRTQQEDSAVYLCASSLEVITGELFFGEGSRLTVL.

The chain carries TRBV13 and TRBJ2-7; D ambiguous. Germline lookup yields CDR1 PRHDT and CDR2 FYEKMQ (reference sequence). Trimming left V 9 bases short and J 3 bases short, with 12 bases between. This CDR3 is built from 12 residues. Written as DNA, the CDR3 is TGTGCCAGTGGCGCGTCCAGCTACGAGCAGTACTTC. Translated: CASGASSYEQYF.

This clonotype was detected ten times or more. The rearrangement links TRBV3-1 to TRBJ2-2, with D maybe TRBD2 (6 bases). V dropped 8 bases and J dropped 5 bases, with 18 bases sitting between them. CDR1 LGHDT and CDR2 YNNKEL come from the germline V gene (reference sequence). The CDR3 is 15 residues long. CDR3 loop: CASGDGGRLTGELFF. CDR3 DNA: TGTGCCAGCGGTGACGGGGGAAGACTTACCGGGGAGCTGTTTTTT.

The chain uses TRBV27 and TRBJ2-5, with 11 bases that match TRBD2. Germline values: CDR1 MNHEY, CDR2 SMNVEV (reference sequence). The J segment lost 1 base and the V segment lost 5 bases, leaving 3 bases of the junction unmatched. The CDR3 length is 15 residues. The CDR3: CASSILAGGQETQYF. CDR3 DNA sequence: TGTGCCAGCAGTATCCTAGCGGGGGGCCAAGAGACCCAGTACTTC.

This clonotype was observed a handful of times. This rearrangement joins TRBV12-3 or TRBV12-4 to TRBJ2-2, with TRBD1 matching 7 bases. The V and J ends lost 3 bases and 1 base, in that order; junction bases with no gene match: 8. This CDR3 has 17 residues. CDR3 loop: CASSFVSRTGNTGELFF. The CDR3 DNA sequence: TGTGCCAGCAGTTTCGTCTCGAGGACAGGGAACACCGGGGAGCTGTTTTTT.

The rearrangement uses TRBV19 and TRBJ2-2; TRBD2 is a possible D gene (5 bases). The V gene's germline CDR1 is LNHDA and CDR2 SQIVND (reference sequence). This CDR3 region has 13 residues. V was clipped by 2 bases and J by 8 bases, with 9 bases between them. The CDR3 bases are TGTGCCAGTAGTATAACGAGCGGAGGGGAGCTGTTTTTT. Its protein is CASSITSGGELFF.

The sample holds a few counts of this clonotype. DNA of the CDR3: TGTGCCAGCTCCCGAACCCCGACAGGAGATCCTGGGCAGTACTTC. This sequence encodes CASSRTPTGDPGQYF. The chain uses TRBV3-1 and TRBJ2-7; possible D gene TRBD1, 6 bases. Trimming removed 8 bases at V and 9 bases at J, with 26 bases between. The CDR3 is 15 amino acids. The germline V gene encodes CDR1 LGHDT and CDR2 YNNKEL (reference sequence).

This clonotype was recorded a few times. The chain has TRBV5-1 and TRBJ2-5; D not certain. CDR3 size: 16 residues. Trimming cost V 1 base and J 0 bases, with 13 bases left between them. Germline CDR1 reads SGHRS; CDR2 reads YFSETQ. The CDR3 DNA reads TGCGCCAGCAGCTTGCGGTCCCCATGGTACCAAGAGACCCAGTACTTC. Protein sequence: CASSLRSPWYQETQYF.

This clonotype was counted at least ten times. J is TRBJ2-3 and V is TRBV6-2 or TRBV6-3; possible D gene TRBD1, 5 bases. The CDR3 covers 12 residues. V gave up 6 bases and J gave up 8 bases, with 12 bases separating them. CDR1 and CDR2 (germline): MNHEY, SVGEGT. This CDR3 reads CASSYRQRTQYF. Here the CDR3 DNA reads TGTGCCAGCAGCTACCGACAGCGTACGCAGTATTTT.

This clonotype turned up a few times. The J gene is TRBJ2-7, the V gene TRBV5-4, with a weak D call TRBD1 (6 bases). CDR1 SGHNT and CDR2 YYREEE come from the germline V gene (reference sequence). The CDR3 is 14 residues long. The V end lost 3 bases, the J end lost 1 base, and 11 bases lay between the germline ends. This CDR3 is CASSYTGLSYEQYF. CDR3 DNA sequence: TGTGCCAGCAGCTATACAGGGTTGTCCTACGAGCAGTACTTC.

This sequence joins TRBV7-9 and TRBJ2-7; unclear D gene. Trimming took 5 bases from V and 0 from J, leaving 14 bases between them. Germline CDR1 is SEHNR and CDR2 is FQNEAQ (reference sequence). The CDR3 consists of 15 residues. CDR3 in amino acids: CASSRLGDRSYEQYF. In nucleotides, the CDR3 is TGTGCCAGCAGCCGCCTTGGGGATCGCTCCTACGAGCAGTACTTC.